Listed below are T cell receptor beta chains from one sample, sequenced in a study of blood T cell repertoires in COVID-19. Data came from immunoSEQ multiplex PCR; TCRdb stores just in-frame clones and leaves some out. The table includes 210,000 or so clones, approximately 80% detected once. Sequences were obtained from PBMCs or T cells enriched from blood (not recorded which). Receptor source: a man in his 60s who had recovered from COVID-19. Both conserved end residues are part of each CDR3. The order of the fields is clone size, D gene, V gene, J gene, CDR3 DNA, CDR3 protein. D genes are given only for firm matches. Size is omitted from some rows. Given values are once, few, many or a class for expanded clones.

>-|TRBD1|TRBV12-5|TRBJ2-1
TGTGCTAGTGGTTTATCCCGGGACAGGGGCTATGAGCAGTTCTTC
CASGLSRDRGYEQFF
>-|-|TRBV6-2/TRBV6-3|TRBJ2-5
TGTGCCAGCAGTTACGACAGAAGAAAAGAGACCCAGTACTTC
CASSYDRRKETQYF
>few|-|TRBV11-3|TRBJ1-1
TGTGCCAGCAGCCCAAGACAGAACATGAACACTGAAGCTTTCTTT
CASSPRQNMNTEAFF
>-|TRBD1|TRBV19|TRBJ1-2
TGTGCCAGTAGTATAGACGACGGGACAGTGCATGGCTACACCTTC
CASSIDDGTVHGYTF
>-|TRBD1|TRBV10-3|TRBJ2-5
TGTGCCATCAGTGAGTCGCGGGACAGGGTTGAGACCCAGTACTTC
CAISESRDRVETQYF
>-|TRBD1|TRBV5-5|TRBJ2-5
TGTGCCAGCACACGAGGCCCGGACAGGGGGCTGGAGACCCAGTACTTC
CASTRGPDRGLETQYF
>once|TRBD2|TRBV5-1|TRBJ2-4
TGCGCCAGCAGTCGTGGGCTAGCGGGGGCTGGAAACATTCAGTACTTC
CASSRGLAGAGNIQYF
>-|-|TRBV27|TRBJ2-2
TGTGCCAGCAGTTCGCAGGCGCGCCAGTGGAACACCGGGGAGCTGTTTTTT
CASSSQARQWNTGELFF
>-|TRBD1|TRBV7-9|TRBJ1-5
TGTGCCAGCAGTTCCGGGACAGGGCGTCAGCCCCAGCATTTT
CASSSGTGRQPQHF
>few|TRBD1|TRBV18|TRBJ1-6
TGTGCCAGCTCACCCTGGACAGGTTATAATTCACCCCTCCACTTT
CASSPWTGYNSPLHF
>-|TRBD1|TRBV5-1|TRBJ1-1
TGCGCCAGCAGCTGGGGACAGGGGTCGGTGAACACTGAAGCTTTCTTT
CASSWGQGSVNTEAFF
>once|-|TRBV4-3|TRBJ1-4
TGCGCCAGCAGCCCCAACTACCCAACTAATGAAAAACTGTTTTTT
CASSPNYPTNEKLFF
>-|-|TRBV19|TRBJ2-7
TGTGCCAGTAGTGGGCAGGGGTCTGGTAAGCAGTACTTC
CASSGQGSGKQYF
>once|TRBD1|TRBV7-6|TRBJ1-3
TGTGCCAGCAGCCAGACAGGGACTGGAAACACCATATATTTT
CASSQTGTGNTIYF
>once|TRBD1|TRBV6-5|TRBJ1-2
TGTGCCAGCAGAGAGACAGGGTACTATGGCTACACCTTC
CASRETGYYGYTF
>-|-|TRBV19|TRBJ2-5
TGTGCCAGTAGTGTTGGTCAGGGGACCCAGTACTTC
CASSVGQGTQYF
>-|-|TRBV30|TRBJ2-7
TGTGCCTGGAGTGGCGGCGCCCGCGAGCAGTACTTC
CAWSGGAREQYF
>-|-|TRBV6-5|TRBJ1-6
TGTGCCAGCAGTTACGGAGCAGGGGTCAATTCACCCCTCCACTTT
CASSYGAGVNSPLHF
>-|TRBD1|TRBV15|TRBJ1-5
TGTGCCACCAGCAGATCCGACAGGGGGATCAATCAGCCCCAGCATTTT
CATSRSDRGINQPQHF
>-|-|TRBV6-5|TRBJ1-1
TGTGCCAGCAGTTACTCGGAGAGGGGGAGCACTGAAGCTTTCTTT
CASSYSERGSTEAFF
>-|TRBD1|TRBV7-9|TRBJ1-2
TGTGCCACCCCTCGCGGAGAGGGACAGGGGTCGGGCTACACCTTC
CATPRGEGQGSGYTF
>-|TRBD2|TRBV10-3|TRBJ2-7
TGTGCCACCGCGACTAGCGGGGAGCCGACCTACGAGCAGTACTTC
CATATSGEPTYEQYF
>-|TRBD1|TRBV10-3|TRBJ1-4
TGTGCCATCAGTGATGGAGGGACAGGGGGTGAAAAACTGTTTTTT
CAISDGGTGGEKLFF
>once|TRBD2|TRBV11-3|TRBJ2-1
TGTGCCAGCAGCCCGCGCGGAAGCGGGGGGATGAATGAGCAGTTCTTC
CASSPRGSGGMNEQFF